The clone carrying this TCR beta chain was seen ten or more times. The antigen remains unidentified. The CDR3 loop spans 13 amino acids. CDR1 and CDR2 (germline): DFQATT, SNEGSKA (reference sequence). This entry comes from a study of response to subunit inactivated influenza vaccine. MiXCR, applied by TCRdb to the RT-PCR reads, yields one record per CDR3 protein. Of just under 250,000 distinct CDR3 sequences listed, more than 10% are singletons. Study results and limitations: Authors suggested that a seasonal influenza vaccination recruits few new T cells each time.

This chain links TRBV20-1 with TRBJ1-1; D unclear. Material: non-naive T cells sorted from PBMCs, obtained approximately 15 days before vaccination. The sequence was collected from a man aged 50 to 60 who received an inactivated influenza vaccine. CDR3 residues: CRAGTGMNTEAFF. CDR3 DNA: TGCAGGGCTGGAACGGGAATGAACACTGAAGCTTTCTTT.